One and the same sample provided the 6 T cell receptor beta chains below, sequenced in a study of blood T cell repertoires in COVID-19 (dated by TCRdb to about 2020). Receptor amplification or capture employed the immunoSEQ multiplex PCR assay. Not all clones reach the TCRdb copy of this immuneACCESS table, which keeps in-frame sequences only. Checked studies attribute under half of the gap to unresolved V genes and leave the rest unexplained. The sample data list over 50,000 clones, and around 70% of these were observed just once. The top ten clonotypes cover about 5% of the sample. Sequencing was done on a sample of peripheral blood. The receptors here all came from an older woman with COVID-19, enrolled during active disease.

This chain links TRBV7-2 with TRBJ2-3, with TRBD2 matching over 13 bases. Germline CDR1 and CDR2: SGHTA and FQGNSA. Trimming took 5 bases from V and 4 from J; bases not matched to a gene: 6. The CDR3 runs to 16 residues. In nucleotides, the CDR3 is TGTGCCAGCAGCGACGGACTAGCGGGAGTGGCAGATACGCAGTATTTT. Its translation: CASSDGLAGVADTQYF. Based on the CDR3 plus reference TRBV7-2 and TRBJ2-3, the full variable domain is GAGVSQSPSNKVTEKGKDVELRCDPISGHTALYWYRQSLGQGLEFLIYFQGNSAPDKSGLPSDRFSAERTGGSVSTLTIQRTQQEDSAVYLCASSDGLAGVADTQYFGPGTRLTVL.

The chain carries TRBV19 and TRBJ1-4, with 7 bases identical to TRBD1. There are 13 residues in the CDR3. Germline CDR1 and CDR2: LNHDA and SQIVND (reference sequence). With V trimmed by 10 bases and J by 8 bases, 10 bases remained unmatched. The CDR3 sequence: CATTGTEGEKLFF. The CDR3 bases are TGTGCCACCACCGGGACAGAGGGCGAAAAACTGTTTTTT.

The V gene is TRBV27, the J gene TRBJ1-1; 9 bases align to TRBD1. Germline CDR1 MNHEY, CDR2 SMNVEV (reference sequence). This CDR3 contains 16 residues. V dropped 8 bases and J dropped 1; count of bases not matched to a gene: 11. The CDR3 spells CASGFGQGRRNTEAFF. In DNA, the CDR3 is TGTGCCAGCGGATTTGGACAGGGGAGGCGGAACACTGAAGCTTTCTTT.

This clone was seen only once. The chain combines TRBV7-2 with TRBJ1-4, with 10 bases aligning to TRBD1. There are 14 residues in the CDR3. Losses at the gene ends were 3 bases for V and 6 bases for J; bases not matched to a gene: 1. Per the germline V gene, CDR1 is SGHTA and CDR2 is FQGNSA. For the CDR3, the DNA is TGTGCCAGCAGCTTGACAGGGGGCGATGAAAAACTGTTTTTT. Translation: CASSLTGGDEKLFF.

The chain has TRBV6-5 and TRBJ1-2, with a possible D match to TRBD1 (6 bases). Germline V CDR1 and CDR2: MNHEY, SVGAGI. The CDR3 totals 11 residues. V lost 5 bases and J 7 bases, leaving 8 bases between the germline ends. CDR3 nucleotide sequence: TGTGCCAGCAGTCGAGGGGGTGGCTACACCTTC. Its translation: CASSRGGGYTF.

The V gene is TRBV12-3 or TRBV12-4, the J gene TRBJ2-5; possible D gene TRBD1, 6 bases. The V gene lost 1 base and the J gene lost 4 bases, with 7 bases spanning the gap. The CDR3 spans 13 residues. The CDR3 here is CASSLEGGETQYF. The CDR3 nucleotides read TGTGCCAGCAGTTTAGAAGGGGGAGAGACCCAGTACTTC.